Below are 17 T cell receptor beta chains sequenced from a single sample in a study of cytomegalovirus exposure and HLA in healthy donors. PCR amplification relied on 60 Vbeta primers (plus 13 Jbeta primers). Sequencing was performed with immunoSEQ multiplex PCR; in TCRdb, only in-frame clones are kept and a portion is missing. This table holds fewer than 150,000 clones, less than 75% found once. Sequenced material: PBMCs. These receptors all come from a middle-aged woman in good health and CMV-seronegative.

The chain carries TRBV7-8 and TRBJ2-7, with TRBD2 identical over 9 bases. The CDR3 covers 18 residues. Germline loops: CDR1 SGHVS, CDR2 FQNEAQ. V shed 2 bases and J 7 bases; nucleotides not matched to a gene: 18. CDR3 nucleotides: TGTGCCAGCAGCTTAAGGTGGGAGCCGGCTAGCGGGGCGGTAGAGCAGTACTTC. This translates into CASSLRWEPASGAVEQYF.

This clone was detected a few times. The rearrangement links TRBV28 to TRBJ1-2; D is undetermined. CDR1 MDHEN and CDR2 SYDVKM come from the germline V gene. The CDR3 consists of 13 residues. Trimming cost V 2 bases and J 8 bases, with 12 bases left between them. DNA for the CDR3: TGTGCCAGCAGTTTAAAGGTTACGGGGGGCTACACCTTC. This gives the protein CASSLKVTGGYTF.

The V and J genes are TRBV10-3 and TRBJ1-2, with TRBD1 matching over 7 bases. The CDR3 covers 14 residues. Germline V CDR1 and CDR2: ENHRY, SYGVKD. Unmatched junction bases numbered 7, after V lost 6 bases and J lost 3 bases. CDR3 coding DNA: TGTGCCATCAGCTGGACAGGACACGACTATGGCTACACCTTC. Translating it yields CAISWTGHDYGYTF.

The J gene is TRBJ1-5, the V gene TRBV28; D gene unclear. CDR1 and CDR2 from the germline V gene are MDHEN and SYDVKM. Deletions cut 4 bases from V and 9 bases from J, with 10 bases between. This CDR3 region has 12 residues. In DNA form, the CDR3 reads TGTGCCAGCAGTTCCCCTTCCTTGCCCCAGCATTTT. Protein: CASSSPSLPQHF.

This chain joins TRBV9 and TRBJ2-3, with a possible D match to TRBD1 (5 bases). The CDR3 is 16 residues long. V dropped 0 bases and J dropped 1 base, with 12 bases sitting between them. The germline CDR1 and CDR2 sequences are SGDLS and YYNGEE. The CDR3 is CASSVAAGPGTDTQYF. The CDR3 DNA sequence: TGTGCCAGCAGCGTAGCGGCAGGGCCAGGCACAGATACGCAGTATTTT.

The genes are TRBV4-3 and TRBJ2-3, with D possibly being TRBD1 (6 bases). The CDR3 extends over 18 amino acids. Trimming took off 4 bases at V and 0 bases at J, with 20 bases between the two ends. In germline, CDR1 is LGHNA, CDR2 YSLEER. CDR3 sequence reads: CASSLQPRQAVSTDTQYF. In DNA form, the CDR3 reads TGCGCCAGCAGCCTTCAACCCCGACAGGCCGTAAGCACAGATACGCAGTATTTT.

The J gene is TRBJ2-5, the V gene TRBV5-1; 14 bases agree with TRBD2. The V segment lost 4 bases and the J segment 4 bases; nucleotides outside the gene matches: 6. CDR1 is SGHRS and CDR2 is YFSETQ in the germline V gene. The CDR3 loop spans 16 amino acids. CDR3 nucleotides: TGCGCCAGCAGCCCCAGACTAGCGGGAGGGGCAGAGACCCAGTACTTC. Protein: CASSPRLAGGAETQYF.

The rearrangement uses TRBV6-1 and TRBJ1-4; D remains ambiguous. V lost 7 bases to trimming and J lost 7 bases, with 10 bases between them. The CDR3 has 12 residues. Germline-derived CDR1 and CDR2 are MNHNS and SASEGT. The CDR3 protein is CASKGGSEKLFF. Written as DNA, the CDR3 is TGTGCCAGCAAAGGAGGGTCTGAAAAACTGTTTTTT.

The chain is built from TRBV27 and TRBJ1-2; possible D gene TRBD1, 5 bases. The CDR3 loop spans 18 amino acids. Germline V CDR1 and CDR2: MNHEY, SMNVEV (reference sequence). Trimming pared 3 bases from V and 3 bases from J, leaving 23 bases between. The CDR3 DNA follows: TGTGCCAGCAGTTTTCTTAGAGTGAGGCGCAGGGATTACTATGGCTACACCTTC. Translated, it gives CASSFLRVRRRDYYGYTF.

The V call is TRBV18, the J call TRBJ2-5, with D possibly matching TRBD1 (5 bases). V lost 4 bases and J lost 1, with 10 bases in between. The CDR3 is 14 amino acids. Germline CDR1 reads KGHSH; CDR2 reads LQKENI. The CDR3 loop reads CASSLNQGQETQYF. The CDR3 DNA is TGTGCCAGCTCACTCAATCAGGGCCAAGAGACCCAGTACTTC.

The V call is TRBV5-1, the J call TRBJ1-1; 8 bases align to TRBD1. J was trimmed by 5 bases and V by 0 bases; bases with no gene match: 6. The CDR3 extends over 15 amino acids. Germline CDR1 reads SGHRS; CDR2 reads YFSETQ. CDR3 sequence reads: CASSLAIGQGTEAFF. The CDR3 DNA reads TGCGCCAGCAGCTTGGCCATTGGACAGGGAACTGAAGCTTTCTTT.

The chain employs TRBV27 and TRBJ2-1; 7 bases align to TRBD2. Germline V CDR1 and CDR2: MNHEY, SMNVEV (reference sequence). This CDR3 has 15 residues. With V trimmed by 7 bases and J by 5 bases, 11 bases remained unmatched. CDR3 bases: TGTGCCAGCACTTTTTCAGCGGGGCCCAACAATGAGCAGTTCTTC. Translating gives CASTFSAGPNNEQFF.

This chain connects TRBV5-4 to TRBJ2-3; D may be TRBD1 (6 bases). CDR3 length equals 16 residues. Germline lookup yields CDR1 SGHNT and CDR2 YYREEE (reference sequence). Trimming cost V 3 bases and J 6 bases, with 20 bases left between them. CDR3: CASSSGRDKGTDTQYF. The DNA of the CDR3 is TGTGCCAGCAGCTCGGGCCGGGACAAGGGGACGGATACGCAGTATTTT.

This clone was detected a few times. This chain links TRBV7-6 with TRBJ1-2; TRBD1 might be the D (6 bases). There are 15 residues in the CDR3. Germline lookup yields CDR1 SGHVS and CDR2 FNYEAQ. V lost 1 base and J 7 bases, leaving 16 bases between the germline ends. The CDR3 region has the DNA TGTGCCAGCAGCTTAGAGGTCCTAGGGGGAACTGGCTACACCTTC. Protein: CASSLEVLGGTGYTF. Supplemented by reference TRBV7-6 and TRBJ1-2, the full variable domain reads GAGVSQSPRYKVTKRGQDVALRCDPISGHVSLYWYRQALGQGPEFLTYFNYEAQQDKSGLPNDRFSAERPEGSISTLTIQRTEQRDSAMYRCASSLEVLGGTGYTFGSGTRLTVV.

This chain joins TRBV27 and TRBJ2-5; 10 bases align to TRBD2. Looked up from germline, CDR1 is MNHEY and CDR2 is SMNVEV (reference sequence). Losses at the gene ends were 5 bases for V and 4 bases for J; bases not matched to a gene: 7. The CDR3 length is 15 residues. The CDR3 here is CASSRSGGARETQYF. CDR3 coding DNA: TGTGCCAGCAGTAGGAGCGGGGGGGCGCGAGAGACCCAGTACTTC.

The V and J genes are TRBV2 and TRBJ2-5; D may be TRBD1 (5 bases). Matching the DNA end better, TRBJ2-7 makes the J call doubtful. The germline V gene encodes CDR1 SNHLY and CDR2 FYNNEI. This CDR3 has 14 residues. The CDR3 sequence: CASRTSGALYEQYF. CDR3 bases: TGTGCCAGCAGGACGAGTGGGGCACTCTACGAGCAGTACTTC.

The V and J genes are TRBV6-1 and TRBJ1-6; D is possibly TRBD1 (5 bases). Germline CDR1 is MNHNS and CDR2 is SASEGT. V shed 7 bases and J shed 7 bases, with 17 bases lying between them. The CDR3 totals 15 residues. CDR3 residues: CASTRPGLINSPLHF. The CDR3 bases are TGTGCCAGCACTAGACCGGGACTGATCAATTCACCCCTCCACTTT.